Listed below are T cell receptor beta chains from one sample, sequenced in a study of cytomegalovirus exposure and HLA in healthy donors. Sequenced by immunoSEQ multiplex PCR; TCRdb stores in-frame clones only, minus some. The repertoire includes 160,000 or so clones, around nine tenths of them detected once, and 2.5% to 3.5% sits in the top ten. The sequenced material came from PBMCs. The receptors were gathered from a man aged 18 to 30 in good health and CMV-seronegative. CDR3s include the opening cysteine and the closing phenylalanine or tryptophan. D genes are given only for firm matches. Some rows mark clone size as missing; the rest say once, few, many or name a class of expanded clone.

TRBD2	TRBV7-9	NA	TRBJ2-5	CASSIGLAGRETQYF	TGTGCCAGCAGCATTGGACTAGCGGGTCGGGAGACCCAGTACTTC
NA	TRBV5-5	NA	TRBJ1-5	CASSFYSDNVGVQPQHF	TGTGCCAGCAGCTTCTATTCGGACAACGTTGGCGTGCAGCCCCAGCATTTT
NA	TRBV2	once	TRBJ1-2	CARQQGELTYGYTF	TGTGCCAGGCAACAGGGCGAACTAACCTATGGCTACACCTTC
TRBD1	TRBV28	once	TRBJ1-2	CASSLYRGNYGYTF	TGTGCCAGCAGTTTATACAGGGGCAACTATGGCTACACCTTC
NA	TRBV4-2	NA	TRBJ2-1	CASGAAGGNEQFF	TGTGCCAGTGGGGCAGCGGGTGGCAATGAGCAGTTCTTC
TRBD1	TRBV7-9	NA	TRBJ2-7	CASSYRDRAYEQYF	TGTGCCAGCAGTTACCGGGACAGGGCCTACGAGCAGTACTTC
NA	TRBV5-1	NA	TRBJ2-5	CASSLQGFVVTGGGPQETQYF	TGCGCCAGCAGCTTACAGGGTTTTGTTGTAACGGGAGGTGGCCCACAAGAGACCCAGTACTTC
NA	TRBV5-4	NA	TRBJ2-5	CASSRLAGGGVLETQYF	TGTGCCAGCAGCAGACTAGCTGGGGGGGGCGTCCTAGAGACCCAGTACTTC
NA	TRBV5-1	NA	TRBJ2-7	CASSLGQSSYEQYF	TGCGCCAGCAGCTTGGGACAGAGCTCCTACGAGCAGTACTTC
NA	TRBV25-1	NA	TRBJ1-3	CASTRGGGNTIYF	TGTGCCAGCACGCGGGGGGGCGGAAACACCATATATTTT
TRBD1	TRBV5-1	NA	TRBJ1-1	CASSFAGGNTEAFF	TGCGCCAGCAGCTTCGCAGGGGGGAACACTGAAGCTTTCTTT
TRBD1	TRBV4-3	NA	TRBJ1-4	CASSLIGQGATNEKLFF	TGCGCCAGCAGCCTCATCGGACAGGGGGCAACTAATGAAAAACTGTTTTTT
TRBD1	TRBV7-2	NA	TRBJ2-7	CASSLGTGPSYEQYF	TGTGCCAGCAGCTTGGGGACAGGACCTTCCTACGAGCAGTACTTC
TRBD2	TRBV19	NA	TRBJ2-2	CASTLAGRSTGELFF	TGTGCCAGTACTCTAGCGGGAAGGAGCACCGGGGAGCTGTTTTTT
NA	TRBV5-1	NA	TRBJ1-4	CASSLGRGNEKLFF	TGCGCCAGCAGCTTGGGACGGGGTAATGAAAAACTGTTTTTT
NA	TRBV27	NA	TRBJ2-5	CASSLLGTHDQETQYF	TGTGCCAGCAGTTTATTGGGGACTCATGACCAAGAGACCCAGTACTTC
TRBD2	TRBV5-6	NA	TRBJ2-1	CASSWVGLADSYNEQFF	TGTGCCAGCAGCTGGGTAGGACTAGCGGACTCCTACAATGAGCAGTTCTTC
NA	TRBV27	NA	TRBJ1-5	CASSLERGSQPQHF	TGTGCCAGCAGTTTAGAGCGGGGATCGCAGCCCCAGCATTTT
NA	TRBV25-1	few	TRBJ1-5	CASSASYQPQHF	TGTGCCAGCAGTGCTAGTTATCAGCCCCAGCATTTT
NA	TRBV2	few	TRBJ1-5	CASSGSGEVGPNQPQHF	TGTGCCAGCAGTGGTTCCGGAGAGGTCGGCCCCAATCAGCCCCAGCATTTT
TRBD1	TRBV4-1	NA	TRBJ2-5	CASSQDPGQGRETQYF	TGCGCCAGCAGCCAAGATCCGGGACAGGGAAGAGAGACCCAGTACTTC
TRBD1	TRBV28	NA	TRBJ1-4	CASSPRDRDEKLFF	TGTGCCAGCAGTCCCCGGGACAGGGATGAAAAACTGTTTTTT